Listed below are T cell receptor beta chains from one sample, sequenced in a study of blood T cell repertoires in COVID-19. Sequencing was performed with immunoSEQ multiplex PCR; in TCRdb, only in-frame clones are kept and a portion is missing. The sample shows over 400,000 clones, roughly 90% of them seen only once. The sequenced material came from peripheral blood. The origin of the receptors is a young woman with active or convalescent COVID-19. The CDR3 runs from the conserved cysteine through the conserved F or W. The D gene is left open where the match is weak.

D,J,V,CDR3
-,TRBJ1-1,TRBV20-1,CSASDTEAFF
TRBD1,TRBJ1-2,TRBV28,CASSSPEGAKGYTF
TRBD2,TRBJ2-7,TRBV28,CASPPQFISAGVSYEQYF
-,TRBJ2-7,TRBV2,CASHQGDYEQYF
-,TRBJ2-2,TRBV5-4,CASSAGNTGELFF
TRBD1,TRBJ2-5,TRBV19,CASRLTGQETQYF
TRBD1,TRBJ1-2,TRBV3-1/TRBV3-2,CASSQADRDNYGYTF
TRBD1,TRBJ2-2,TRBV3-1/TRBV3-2,CASTWTGGNTGELFF
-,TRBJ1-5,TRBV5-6,CASSLASASPGNQPQHF
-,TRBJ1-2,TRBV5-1,CASSSSDSFYGYTF
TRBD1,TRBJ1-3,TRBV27,CASSSTGTSGNTIYF
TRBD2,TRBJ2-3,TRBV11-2,CASSLARTSGGARDTQYF
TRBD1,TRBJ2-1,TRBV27,CASSFVRTGSSEQFF
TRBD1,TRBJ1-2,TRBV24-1,CATSDGQGDAYGYTF
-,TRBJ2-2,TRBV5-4,CASSPFAGELFF
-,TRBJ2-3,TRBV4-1,CASSQPGLTLTDTQYF
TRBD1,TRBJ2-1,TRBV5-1,CASSYGTGGGDEQFF
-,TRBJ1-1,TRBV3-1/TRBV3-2,CASSQGGAEAFF
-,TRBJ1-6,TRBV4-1,CASSQGPIFVGANSPLHF
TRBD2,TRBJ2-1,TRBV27,CASSPGLAEAYNEQFF
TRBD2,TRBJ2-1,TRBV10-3,CAISIAGGQGEQFF
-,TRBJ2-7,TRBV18,CASSDALRSAYEQYF
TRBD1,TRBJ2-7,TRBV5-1,CASSLRDRPSEQYF
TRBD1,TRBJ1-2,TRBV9,CASRPGPKGDREARGYTF
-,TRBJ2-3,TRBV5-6,CASSFSSTDTQYF
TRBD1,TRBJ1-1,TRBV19,CASSDRGNTEAFF
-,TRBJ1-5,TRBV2,CASSYDRTINQPQHF
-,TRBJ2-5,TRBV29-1,CSVEDAGVGETQYF
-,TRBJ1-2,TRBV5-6,CASSTGQYYGYTF
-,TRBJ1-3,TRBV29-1,CSVVGSPSSGNTIYF
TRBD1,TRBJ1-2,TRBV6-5,CASSYPGTEYGYTF
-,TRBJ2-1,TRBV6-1,CASSETGVGEQFF
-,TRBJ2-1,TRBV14,CASSKDRYNEQFF
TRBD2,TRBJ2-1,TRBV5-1,CASSLVGAGAYNEQFF
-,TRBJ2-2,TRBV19,CASSIEGGTSNTGELFF
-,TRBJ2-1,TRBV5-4,CASSLEDSSYNEQFF
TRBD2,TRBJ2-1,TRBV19,CASSTRTRADGSYNEQFF
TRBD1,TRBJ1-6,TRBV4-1,CASSNRGSYNSPLHF
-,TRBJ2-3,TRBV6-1,CASSEAPGNPLKWDTQYF
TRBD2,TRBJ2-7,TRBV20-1,CSASISGSVYEQYF
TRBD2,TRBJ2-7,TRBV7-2,CASSLFLAGAYEQYF
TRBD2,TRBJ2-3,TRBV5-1,CASSSTGTSGSLSDTQYF
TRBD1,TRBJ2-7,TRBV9,CASSVGQGATYEQYF